This T cell receptor beta chain is from a study of CD8 T cells in ankylosing spondylitis. Study-level findings and limits: Ankylosing spondylitis blood seemed to carry a telltale TCR beta motif made of several highly homologous variants. Significantly higher representation of disease-linked clones was reported for matched ankylosing spondylitis synovial fluid.

TCRdb re-called the 5' RACE reads with MiXCR, one entry per CDR3 protein. The sample has over 400,000 distinct CDR3 sequences; roughly a quarter are singletons. The germline V and J ends were trimmed by 1 base and 3 bases, with 6 bases remaining between them. The CDR3 loop spans 13 amino acids. Germline CDR1 reads SGHAT; CDR2 reads FQNNGV. Turning to this clonotype: The target antigen is unknown.

The rearrangement links TRBV11-2 to TRBJ1-2; D call uncertain. The TCR sequence derives from a male donor with ankylosing spondylitis. Sample: blood, either unsorted or a sorted T cell fraction (not recorded which). CDR3 protein: CASSLGPDYGYTF. The CDR3, as DNA: TGTGCCAGCAGCTTAGGCCCTGACTATGGCTACACCTTC.